Each of the 17 T cell receptor beta chains below was sequenced from the same sample in a study of cytomegalovirus exposure and HLA in healthy donors. Amplification used 60 Vbeta primers and 13 Jbeta primers. Produced via immunoSEQ multiplex PCR; TCRdb's table is partial and in-frame only. This repertoire includes tens of thousands of clones. Sequencing was carried out using PBMCs. These receptors came from a man aged 50 to 60 in good health and CMV-seronegative.

As to this clone: Additional DNA sequences in this sample encode the identical CDR3. The rearrangement uses TRBV28 and TRBJ2-7, with TRBD1 matching over 7 bases. There are 13 residues in the CDR3. The V segment lost 6 bases and the J segment 2 bases; nucleotides outside the gene matches: 4. The V gene's germline CDR1 is MDHEN and CDR2 SYDVKM. The CDR3 spells CASSPGQTYEQYF. The CDR3 bases are TGTGCCAGCAGCCCGGGACAGACCTACGAGCAGTACTTC.

V gene TRBV7-2 combines with J gene TRBJ2-3, with TRBD2 as a possible D gene (7 bases). The CDR3 totals 15 residues. The germline CDR1 and CDR2 sequences are SGHTA and FQGNSA. V lost 0 bases and J 6 bases, leaving 13 bases between the germline ends. CDR3 amino acids: CASSLAGGHGDTQYF. Here the CDR3 DNA reads TGTGCCAGCAGCTTAGCGGGGGGGCATGGTGATACGCAGTATTTT.

The gene calls are TRBV6-6 and TRBJ1-2; D perhaps matches TRBD1 (5 bases). The CDR3 spans 13 residues. From germline, CDR1 is MNHNY and CDR2 SVGAGI (reference sequence). Trimming stripped 5 bases from V and 7 bases from J, with 14 bases between. In DNA form, the CDR3 reads TGTGCCAGCAGTAAGACAGCCGGGGGTGGCTACACCTTC. Its translation: CASSKTAGGGYTF.

The rearrangement uses TRBV6-5 and TRBJ2-3, with D perhaps matching TRBD1 (6 bases). CDR1 and CDR2 from the germline V gene are MNHEY and SVGAGI. V was clipped by 5 bases and J by 3 bases, with 9 bases between them. This CDR3 contains 13 residues. This CDR3 reads CASSGTGTDTQYF. For the CDR3, the DNA is TGTGCCAGCAGTGGAACAGGGACAGATACGCAGTATTTT.

The chain joins TRBV5-1 to TRBJ2-5, with D maybe TRBD1 (6 bases). Germline CDR1 and CDR2: SGHRS and YFSETQ. The length of the CDR3 is 16 residues. Between the trimmed V and J ends, which lost 1 base and 0 bases, there was a span of 13 bases. DNA for the CDR3: TGCGCCAGCAGCTTGCAGGGCGGACAGTACCAAGAGACCCAGTACTTC. It codes for CASSLQGGQYQETQYF. Combining the CDR3 with reference TRBV5-1 and TRBJ2-5 gives the whole variable domain KAGVTQTPRYLIKTRGQQVTLSCSPISGHRSVSWYQQTPGQGLQFLFEYFSETQRNKGNFPGRFSGRQFSNSRSEMNVSTLELGDSALYLCASSLQGGQYQETQYFGPGTRLLVL.

This sequence joins TRBV5-1 and TRBJ1-1; D is perhaps TRBD1 (6 bases). V was pared by 4 bases and J by 5 bases, with 9 bases between. Germline CDR1 SGHRS, CDR2 YFSETQ. The CDR3 has 12 amino acids. CDR3: CASSTGMTEAFF. CDR3 DNA sequence: TGCGCCAGCAGCACAGGGATGACTGAAGCTTTCTTT.

The rearrangement uses TRBV23-1 and TRBJ1-2; unclear D gene. TRBV23-1 counts as an open reading frame of uncertain function. With 2 bases removed from V and 6 bases from J, the gap between germline ends came to 10 bases. This CDR3 is 13 amino acids long. DNA of the CDR3: TGCGCCAGCAGTCAACTCGGAGGCGATGGCTACACCTTC. It is translated as CASSQLGGDGYTF.

The chain couples TRBV7-9 to TRBJ2-1; 9 bases map to TRBD2. V gave up 1 base and J gave up 2 bases; unmatched junction bases: 6. The germline V gene encodes CDR1 SEHNR and CDR2 FQNEAQ (reference sequence). The CDR3 runs to 17 residues. CDR3 DNA: TGTGCCAGCAGCTTAGGTAGCGGGGGCATTACCTACAATGAGCAGTTCTTC. Amino acids: CASSLGSGGITYNEQFF. The variable domain in full, with the rest retrieved from reference TRBV7-9 and TRBJ2-1, is DTGVSQNPRHKITKRGQNVTFRCDPISEHNRLYWYRQTLGQGPEFLTYFQNEAQLEKSRLLSDRFSAERPKGSFSTLEIQRTEQGDSAMYLCASSLGSGGITYNEQFFGPGTRLTVL.

The rearrangement uses TRBV28 and TRBJ1-2, with D perhaps matching TRBD1 (6 bases). V lost 7 bases and J lost 1, with 16 bases in between. Germline V CDR1 and CDR2: MDHEN, SYDVKM. The CDR3 spans 15 residues. This CDR3 is CASTRGGQLNYGYTF. In nucleotides, the CDR3 is TGTGCCAGCACCAGAGGAGGACAGCTTAACTATGGCTACACCTTC.

This sequence joins TRBV7-9 and TRBJ2-3, with 10 bases matching TRBD1. V lost 5 bases to trimming and J lost 14 bases; unmatched junction nucleotides: 10. The germline V gene has CDR1 SEHNR and CDR2 FQNEAQ (reference sequence). The CDR3 sequence is 13 residues long. The CDR3 DNA sequence: TGTGCCAGCAGCGCCCAGACAGGGGGCGAGGGGTATTTT. This encodes CASSAQTGGEGYF.

CDR3 in DNA: TGCGCCAGCAGCGGGACTAGCGGGGGGGCAACCTACAATGAGCAGTTCTTC. It encodes CASSGTSGGATYNEQFF. This chain links TRBV5-1 with TRBJ2-1; TRBD2 agrees at 16 bases. Trimming cost V 4 bases and J 2 bases; bases outside gene matches: 3. Germline loops: CDR1 SGHRS, CDR2 YFSETQ. The CDR3 runs 17 residues.

The chain is built from TRBV6-5 and TRBJ1-1; D remains unclear. Germline V lookup: CDR1 MNHEY, CDR2 SVGAGI. This CDR3 region has 14 residues. V was trimmed by 4 bases and J by 4 bases, leaving 13 bases between them. CDR3 nucleotide sequence: TGTGCCAGCAGTTCCGACGGAGGAGTCACTGAAGCTTTCTTT. Translation: CASSSDGGVTEAFF.

Turning to this clone: This sample also contains other DNA sequences that code for the same CDR3. This chain connects TRBV5-1 to TRBJ1-2; maybe TRBD1 (6 bases). The CDR3 is 13 amino acids. Trimming took 0 bases from V and 4 from J, leaving 7 bases between them. Germline V gene data show CDR1 as SGHRS and CDR2 as YFSETQ. The CDR3 nucleotides read TGCGCCAGCAGCTTGGCGGACAGCTATGGCTACACCTTC. It is translated as CASSLADSYGYTF.

For the CDR3, the DNA is TGTGCCAGCAGCTTAAGCGGGGCGGGGGGCCATTCCTACGAGCAGTACTTC. It yields the protein CASSLSGAGGHSYEQYF. The chain is built from TRBV7-2 and TRBJ2-7; 8 bases map to TRBD2. Germline V gene lookup returns CDR1 SGHTA and CDR2 FQGNSA. The J segment lost 1 base and the V segment lost 2 bases, leaving 10 bases of the junction unmatched. The CDR3 consists of 17 residues.

The V and J genes are TRBV6-1 and TRBJ2-7; TRBD2 is a possible D gene (6 bases). Trimming took off 4 bases at V and 3 bases at J, with 16 bases between the two ends. Looked up from germline, CDR1 is MNHNS and CDR2 is SASEGT. CDR3 length: 15 amino acids. The CDR3 DNA sequence: TGTGCCAGCAGTGCGCGGGACCCGCTGAACTACGAGCAGTACTTC. This sequence encodes CASSARDPLNYEQYF.

The CDR3 nucleotides are TGTGCCAGCTCACCCATTGGACAGGGCGGTCGACTTTCACCCCTCCACTTT. Amino acids: CASSPIGQGGRLSPLHF. The rearrangement links TRBV18 to TRBJ1-6; 8 bases agree with TRBD1. The CDR3 length is 17 residues. Germline lookup yields CDR1 KGHSH and CDR2 LQKENI. V lost 3 bases and J lost 9; bases outside the gene matches: 13. The variable domain in full, completed from reference TRBV18 and TRBJ1-6, reads NAGVMQNPRHLVRRRGQEARLRCSPMKGHSHVYWYRQLPEEGLKFMVYLQKENIIDESGMPKERFSAEFPKEGPSILRIQQVVRGDSAAYFCASSPIGQGGRLSPLHFGNGTRLTVT.

For the CDR3, the DNA is TGTGCCAGCAGTTTCCTAGCGGGGACCCCTTTCAGGTTTTTTCGGAAGCAGTACTTC. It encodes CASSFLAGTPFRFFRKQYF. J is TRBJ2-7 and V is TRBV27, with TRBD2 identical over 9 bases. Germline values: CDR1 MNHEY, CDR2 SMNVEV (reference sequence). V was pared by 3 bases and J by 8 bases, with 23 bases of the junction left unmatched. The CDR3 length is 19 residues.